Below, 30 T cell receptor beta chains from the same sample are listed, as sequenced in a study of T cells in Graves' hyperthyroidism and ophthalmopathy. Amplification of TCR beta CDR3 regions was performed using RNA transcripts as template. First-round RT-PCR with HTBI primers amplified the TCR CDR3 region. TCRdb independently ran MiXCR on the multiplex PCR reads; one entry per CDR3 protein. The table shows around 440,000 distinct CDR3 sequences, with 15% to 18% occurring only once. Sample: blood. These receptors all stem from a woman aged 18-29 years with Graves' hyperthyroidism.

The rearrangement links TRBV29-1 to TRBJ2-7; no clear D gene. The V gene's germline CDR1 is SQVTM and CDR2 ANQGSEA. The V end lost 6 bases, the J end lost 6 bases, and 12 bases lay between the germline ends. This CDR3 has 11 residues. The CDR3 DNA reads as TGCAGCGTCGAACCCCCCCGCGAGCAGTACTTC. It encodes CSVEPPREQYF.

This clonotype has more than one count but fewer than ten. The V gene is TRBV6-2 or TRBV6-3, the J gene TRBJ2-2; D gene unclear. Germline-derived CDR1 and CDR2 are MNHEY and SVGEGT. V was cut by 0 bases and J by 4 bases, with 15 bases left in between. The CDR3 contains 17 residues. CDR3 in DNA: TGTGCCAGCAGTTACTCGAACTTCCGGGTTATCACCGGGGAGCTGTTTTTT. It specifies CASSYSNFRVITGELFF.

This clonotype occurred a few times. J is TRBJ1-1 and V is TRBV7-9, with 8 positions matching TRBD1. The germline CDR1 and CDR2 sequences are SEHNR and FQNEAQ (reference sequence). Losses at the gene ends were 5 bases for V and 1 base for J; bases not matched to a gene: 6. This CDR3 contains 15 residues. CDR3 residues: CASSPPTGENTEAFF. The CDR3 nucleotides are TGTGCCAGCAGCCCACCGACAGGGGAGAACACTGAAGCTTTCTTT. Drawing the rest from reference TRBV7-9 and TRBJ1-1, the complete variable domain is DTGVSQNPRHKITKRGQNVTFRCDPISEHNRLYWYRQTLGQGPEFLTYFQNEAQLEKSRLLSDRFSAERPKGSFSTLEIQRTEQGDSAMYLCASSPPTGENTEAFFGQGTRLTVV.

This clonotype was recorded at least ten times. V gene TRBV12-5 combines with J gene TRBJ2-7; D is perhaps TRBD2 (6 bases). Per the germline V gene, CDR1 is LGHNT and CDR2 is FRNRAP. V was clipped by 7 bases and J by 6 bases, with 13 bases between them. The CDR3 totals 12 residues. The CDR3: CASVAGPGEQYF. The CDR3 coding sequence is TGTGCTAGTGTGGCGGGACCGGGCGAGCAGTACTTC.

V gene TRBV12-3 or TRBV12-4 combines with J gene TRBJ1-5; 12 bases are shared with TRBD1. V was clipped by 4 bases and J by 4 bases; unmatched bases: 5. The CDR3 totals 16 residues. CDR3 region: CASSSPGQGANQPQHF. CDR3 bases: TGTGCCAGCAGTTCGCCGGGACAGGGGGCGAATCAGCCCCAGCATTTT.

The table lists this clonotype with many counts. V gene TRBV11-3 combines with J gene TRBJ2-3, with D possibly TRBD2 on 6 matching bases. The CDR3 is 16 residues long. Germline values: CDR1 SGHNT, CDR2 YENEEA. Trimming removed 5 bases from V and 0 bases from J, with 15 bases in between. The CDR3 reads CASSPGLDLSTDTQYF. The CDR3 region has the DNA TGTGCCAGCAGCCCGGGACTGGACCTAAGCACAGATACGCAGTATTTT.

There are a few counts of this clonotype. The V gene is TRBV20-1, the J gene TRBJ1-4; no clear D. CDR3 length: 13 amino acids. Between the trimmed V and J ends, which lost 4 bases and 4 bases, there was a span of 10 bases. Per germline, CDR1 DFQATT and CDR2 SNEGSKA (reference sequence). CDR3 sequence: CSAMGRNNEKLFF. CDR3 in DNA: TGCAGTGCTATGGGCCGGAATAATGAAAAACTGTTTTTT.

This clonotype was counted many times. The rearrangement joins TRBV19 to TRBJ2-3, with D hard to call. This CDR3 is built from 13 residues. V lost 4 bases and J 1 base, leaving 6 bases between the germline ends. Germline-derived CDR1 and CDR2 are LNHDA and SQIVND (reference sequence). CDR3 sequence reads: CASSNSRTDTQYF. In nucleotides, the CDR3 is TGTGCCAGTAGTAACTCGCGCACAGATACGCAGTATTTT.

This clonotype appeared a few times. V is TRBV28 and J is TRBJ2-6; no reliable D call. This CDR3 has 15 amino acids. Germline V gene data show CDR1 as MDHEN and CDR2 as SYDVKM. The germline V and J ends were trimmed by 7 bases and 1 base, with 11 bases remaining between them. The CDR3 reads CASTTPSSGANVLTF. The CDR3 DNA reads TGTGCCAGCACTACGCCCTCATCTGGGGCCAACGTCCTGACTTTC.

This clonotype was recorded many times. The chain joins TRBV2 to TRBJ2-4, with TRBD1 matching over 10 bases. Germline CDR1 reads SNHLY; CDR2 reads FYNNEI. Germline trimming cut 8 bases from V and 9 bases from J; bases unmatched to any gene: 7. The CDR3 covers 13 residues. The CDR3 region has the DNA TGTGCCAGCGCTCCGGGACAGGGGTCCATTCAGTACTTC. This encodes CASAPGQGSIQYF.

This clonotype came up a few times. The J gene is TRBJ1-2, the V gene TRBV27; weak D call: TRBD1 (5 bases). V was trimmed by 3 bases and J by 6 bases, leaving 17 bases between them. The germline CDR1 and CDR2 sequences are MNHEY and SMNVEV (reference sequence). The CDR3 has 15 amino acids. In DNA, the CDR3 is TGTGCCAGCAGTTTGCTGGGGGGGAAGGGAGATGGCTACACCTTC. It is translated as CASSLLGGKGDGYTF.

This clonotype was found a few times. The chain carries TRBV19 and TRBJ2-7, with 7 nucleotides matching TRBD1. After removal of 5 bases from V and 0 bases from J, the junction contained 1 base not matched to a gene. The CDR3 runs to 13 residues. Germline values: CDR1 LNHDA, CDR2 SQIVND (reference sequence). The CDR3 DNA is TGTGCCAGTAGTTGGGACAGCTCCTACGAGCAGTACTTC. Encoded protein: CASSWDSSYEQYF.

J is TRBJ1-1 and V is TRBV12-3 or TRBV12-4, with D possibly being TRBD1 (6 bases). Trimming stripped 6 bases from V and 4 bases from J, with 12 bases between. This CDR3 region has 13 residues. CDR3 protein: CASSRGGLTEAFF. The CDR3 bases are TGTGCCAGCAGCCGCGGGGGGCTCACTGAAGCTTTCTTT.

The sample holds many counts of this clonotype. J is TRBJ2-7 and V is TRBV7-3, with 10 nucleotides matching TRBD1. Trimming removed 5 bases from V and 6 bases from J; junction bases left unmatched: 10. This CDR3 comprises 15 residues. CDR1 is SGHTA and CDR2 is FQGTGA in the germline V gene. CDR3 in amino acids: CASSPGTGEISEQYF. The CDR3, as DNA: TGTGCCAGCAGCCCAGGGACAGGGGAGATTTCCGAGCAGTACTTC.

This clonotype was seen ten or more times. J is TRBJ1-5 and V is TRBV2; D remains ambiguous. CDR1 and CDR2 (germline): SNHLY, FYNNEI. The CDR3 is made up of 14 amino acids. The V and J ends lost 6 bases and 5 bases respectively, with 14 bases between them. The CDR3 reads CASRKRYMDQPQHF. Here the CDR3 DNA reads TGTGCCAGCAGAAAAAGGTACATGGATCAGCCCCAGCATTTT. The entire variable domain, with the rest obtained from reference TRBV2 and TRBJ1-5, is as follows: EPEVTQTPSHQVTQMGQEVILRCVPISNHLYFYWYRQILGQKVEFLVSFYNNEISEKSEIFDDQFSVERPDGSNFTLKIRSTKLEDSAMYFCASRKRYMDQPQHFGDGTRLSIL.

This clonotype was seen at least ten times. This rearrangement joins TRBV20-1 to TRBJ2-7, with 9 bases lining up with TRBD2. This CDR3 contains 14 residues. The V and J ends lost 0 bases and 6 bases, in that order; junction bases with no gene match: 6. Germline CDR1 reads DFQATT; CDR2 reads SNEGSKA (reference sequence). The CDR3 loop reads CSARDGSGSSEQYF. The CDR3 DNA sequence: TGCAGTGCTAGAGATGGTAGCGGGAGCTCCGAGCAGTACTTC.

In its sample, this clonotype was seen many times. The V gene is TRBV7-3, the J gene TRBJ2-5; the match to TRBD2 covers 8 bases. CDR1 is SGHTA, CDR2 FQGTGA, per germline. This CDR3 has 14 residues. Germline trimming cut 6 bases from V and 4 bases from J; bases unmatched to any gene: 7. For the CDR3, the DNA is TGTGCCAGCAGTGGCCCCGGGGGGGGAGAGACCCAGTACTTC. This codes for CASSGPGGGETQYF.

This clonotype was observed at least ten times. CDR3: CASSPYGKNTGELFF. The DNA of the CDR3 is TGTGCCAGCAGCCCTTATGGGAAGAACACCGGGGAGCTGTTTTTT. The chain couples TRBV7-9 to TRBJ2-2; D gene unclear. The CDR3 loop spans 15 amino acids. From germline, CDR1 is SEHNR and CDR2 FQNEAQ (reference sequence). Trimming stripped 5 bases from V and 1 base from J, with 11 bases between. The entire variable domain, with the rest obtained from reference TRBV7-9 and TRBJ2-2, is as follows: DTGVSQNPRHKITKRGQNVTFRCDPISEHNRLYWYRQTLGQGPEFLTYFQNEAQLEKSRLLSDRFSAERPKGSFSTLEIQRTEQGDSAMYLCASSPYGKNTGELFFGEGSRLTVL.

This clonotype showed up many times. V and J are TRBV11-2 and TRBJ2-6; 7 bases are a match to TRBD1. The CDR3 consists of 19 residues. Trimming removed 5 bases from V and 0 bases from J; junction bases left unmatched: 13. Germline assignment: CDR1 SGHAT and CDR2 FQNNGV. CDR3 nucleotides: TGTGCCAGCAGCGACTATCGGGACAGCCTCAACTCTGGGGCCAACGTCCTGACTTTC. Translation: CASSDYRDSLNSGANVLTF.

The gene calls are TRBV5-1 and TRBJ2-7; D may correspond to TRBD1 or TRBD2 (5 bases each). Trimming shortened V by 4 bases and J by 0 bases, and 20 bases separated the two germline ends. CDR1 is SGHRS, CDR2 YFSETQ, per germline. The CDR3 runs 17 residues. Written as DNA, the CDR3 is TGCGCCAGCAGCGGGACCGGGACGGAGTCGAACTCCTACGAGCAGTACTTC. This gives the protein CASSGTGTESNSYEQYF.

This clonotype has ten or more counts. The chain links TRBV12-5 to TRBJ2-5; tentatively, D is TRBD2 (5 bases). This CDR3 region has 14 residues. Germline V lookup: CDR1 LGHNT, CDR2 FRNRAP. V lost 6 bases, J lost 4 bases, and 15 bases lay in between. DNA for the CDR3: TGTGCTAGTGGCCCAACCGGGATGGGAGAGACCCAGTACTTC. Protein sequence: CASGPTGMGETQYF.

This clonotype was detected many times. V is TRBV4-1 and J is TRBJ2-7; no definite D call. Germline loops: CDR1 MGHRA, CDR2 YSYEKL. Trimming stripped 0 bases from V and 5 bases from J, with 8 bases between. CDR3 length: 13 amino acids. CDR3 amino acids: CASSQDRRNEQYF. CDR3 DNA sequence: TGCGCCAGCAGCCAAGATCGACGGAACGAGCAGTACTTC.

The V call is TRBV5-5, the J call TRBJ1-2, with 9 positions matching TRBD1. The germline V gene has CDR1 SGHKS and CDR2 YYEKEE (reference sequence). J gave up 2 bases and V 3 bases, and 14 bases lay outside the gene matches. This CDR3 spans 18 amino acids. The CDR3 here is CASSWRNGDRGRNYGYTF. The DNA for the CDR3 is TGTGCCAGCAGCTGGAGGAACGGAGACAGGGGGAGAAACTATGGCTACACCTTC. Together with reference TRBV5-5 and TRBJ1-2, the CDR3 gives the full variable domain: DAGVTQSPTHLIKTRGQQVTLRCSPISGHKSVSWYQQVLGQGPQFIFQYYEKEERGRGNFPDRFSARQFPNYSSELNVNALLLGDSALYLCASSWRNGDRGRNYGYTFGSGTRLTVV.

This clonotype was picked up many times. The gene calls are TRBV7-9 and TRBJ1-2; the D gene is possibly TRBD1 (6 bases). This CDR3 spans 12 amino acids. CDR1 and CDR2 (germline): SEHNR, FQNEAQ (reference sequence). V lost 5 bases, J lost 6 bases, and 10 bases lay in between. The CDR3 sequence: CASSKGVNGYTF. The CDR3 coding sequence is TGTGCCAGCAGCAAGGGGGTTAATGGCTACACCTTC.

This clonotype has a handful of counts. This chain links TRBV12-5 with TRBJ1-6; TRBD1 is a possible D gene (5 bases). Germline loops: CDR1 LGHNT, CDR2 FRNRAP. This CDR3 region has 15 residues. V lost 5 bases, J lost 5 bases, and 13 bases lay in between. The CDR3 DNA sequence: TGTGCTAGTGGTGCGCAGGGCGCCAATAATTCACCCCTCCACTTT. This encodes CASGAQGANNSPLHF.

This clonotype was detected many times. The rearrangement uses TRBV28 and TRBJ2-1, with D possibly TRBD2 on 6 matching bases. The CDR3 totals 17 residues. V lost 3 bases to trimming and J lost 6 bases, with 21 bases between them. Germline V gene lookup returns CDR1 MDHEN and CDR2 SYDVKM. The DNA of the CDR3 is TGTGCCAGCAGTTTTTTGTTGGTGGCGGGGAACCGCAATGAGCAGTTCTTC. This gives the protein CASSFLLVAGNRNEQFF.

This clonotype appeared many times. The J gene is TRBJ2-7, the V gene TRBV6-2 or TRBV6-3; 7 bases agree with TRBD1. The CDR3 extends over 15 amino acids. V trimming: 0 bases; J trimming: 0 bases; junction bases outside the gene matches: 2. Germline V gene data show CDR1 as MNHEY and CDR2 as SVGEGT. The DNA for the CDR3 is TGTGCCAGCAGTTACTCTGGGACAGCCTCCTACGAGCAGTACTTC. Protein: CASSYSGTASYEQYF.

At least ten counts were recorded for this clonotype. The chain has TRBV5-5 and TRBJ2-7; D possibly uses TRBD1 or TRBD2 (5 bases each). The ends were cut back, 6 bases at V and 1 base at J, with 14 bases in the middle. This CDR3 comprises 14 residues. Germline V gene data show CDR1 as SGHKS and CDR2 as YYEKEE (reference sequence). Written as DNA, the CDR3 is TGTGCCAGCATCCGTGGGACGGATTCCTACGAGCAGTACTTC. As protein: CASIRGTDSYEQYF.

V is TRBV7-3 and J is TRBJ1-1; a weak D match, TRBD1 (5 bases). Germline V gene lookup returns CDR1 SGHTA and CDR2 FQGTGA. V shed 8 bases and J shed 0 bases, with 7 bases lying between them. CDR3 length: 12 residues. The CDR3 protein is CASLRVNTEAFF. CDR3 nucleotide sequence: TGTGCCAGCCTCAGGGTGAACACTGAAGCTTTCTTT. The whole variable domain, filled in from reference TRBV7-3 and TRBJ1-1, reads GAGVSQTPSNKVTEKGKYVELRCDPISGHTALYWYRQSLGQGPEFLIYFQGTGAADDSGLPNDRFFAVRPEGSVSTLKIQRTERGDSAVYLCASLRVNTEAFFGQGTRLTVV.

In its sample, this clonotype was seen many times. The chain carries TRBV7-3 and TRBJ2-3; TRBD2 aligns across 9 bases. The CDR3 is made up of 17 amino acids. Germline loops: CDR1 SGHTA, CDR2 FQGTGA. V lost 1 base, J lost 6 bases, and 11 bases stayed unmatched. In DNA form, the CDR3 reads TGTGCCAGCAGCTTAAAGGTCCAGCGGGGGGATCGGGATACGCAGTATTTT. It translates to CASSLKVQRGDRDTQYF. Drawing the rest from reference TRBV7-3 and TRBJ2-3, the complete variable domain is GAGVSQTPSNKVTEKGKYVELRCDPISGHTALYWYRQSLGQGPEFLIYFQGTGAADDSGLPNDRFFAVRPEGSVSTLKIQRTERGDSAVYLCASSLKVQRGDRDTQYFGPGTRLTVL.